This T cell receptor (beta chain) is drawn from a study of blood T cell repertoires in COVID-19. Study overall: Donors in the United States, Italy and Spain gave samples during acute or convalescent COVID-19.

V lost 8 bases, J lost 0 bases, and 8 bases lay in between. Germline V gene data show CDR1 as SGHTA and CDR2 as FQGNSA. CDR3 length: 13 residues. In the original processing: Estimation of nucleated cell counts relied on the amplification of reference gene primers. Sequencing used immunoSEQ multiplex PCR; TCRdb keeps in-frame clones, though not all of them. V, J and clone size reflect that table, while D and trimming were determined from the DNA. The data hold 150,000 to 200,000 clones, with around 87% observed a single time. The TCR originated in a man aged 40-50 years with active or convalescent COVID-19. Source material: peripheral blood. V usage is TRBV7-2 and J usage is TRBJ2-4; possibly TRBD2 for D (5 bases). CDR3 sequence: CASAGLAKNIQYF. The DNA for the CDR3 is TGTGCCAGCGCCGGACTAGCCAAAAACATTCAGTACTTC. Variable domain in full (rest from reference TRBV7-2 and TRBJ2-4): GAGVSQSPSNKVTEKGKDVELRCDPISGHTALYWYRQSLGQGLEFLIYFQGNSAPDKSGLPSDRFSAERTGGSVSTLTIQRTQQEDSAVYLCASAGLAKNIQYFGAGTRLSVL.